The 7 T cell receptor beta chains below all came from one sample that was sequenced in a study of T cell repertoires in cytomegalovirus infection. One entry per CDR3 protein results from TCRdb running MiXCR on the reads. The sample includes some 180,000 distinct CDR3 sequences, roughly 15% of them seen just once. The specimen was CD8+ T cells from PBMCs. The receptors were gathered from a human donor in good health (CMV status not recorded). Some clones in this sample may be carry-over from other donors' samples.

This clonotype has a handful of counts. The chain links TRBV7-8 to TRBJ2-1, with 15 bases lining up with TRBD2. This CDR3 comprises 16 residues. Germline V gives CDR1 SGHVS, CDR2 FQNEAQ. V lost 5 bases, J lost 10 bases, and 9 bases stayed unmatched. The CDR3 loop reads CASSPGTSGGPTEQFF. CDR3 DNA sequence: TGTGCCAGCAGCCCGGGGACTAGCGGGGGGCCCACCGAGCAGTTCTTC. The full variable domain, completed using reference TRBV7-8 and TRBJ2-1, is GAGVSQSPRYKVAKRGQDVALRCDPISGHVSLFWYQQALGQGPEFLTYFQNEAQLDKSGLPSDRFFAERPEGSVSTLKIQRTQQEDSAVYLCASSPGTSGGPTEQFFGPGTRLTVL.

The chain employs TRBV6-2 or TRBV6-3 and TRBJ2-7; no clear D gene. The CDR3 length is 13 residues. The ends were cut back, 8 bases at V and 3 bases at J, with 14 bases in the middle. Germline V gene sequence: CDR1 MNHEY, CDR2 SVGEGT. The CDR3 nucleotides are TGTGCCAGCGGCTCGGGCCCCATCTACGAGCAGTACTTC. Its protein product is CASGSGPIYEQYF.

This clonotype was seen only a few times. CDR3 bases: TGTGCCAGCAGTCCCCGTGGGGCGGGGGACTCCTACAATGAGCAGTTCTTC. Translated, it gives CASSPRGAGDSYNEQFF. This chain joins TRBV7-3 and TRBJ2-1, with 7 bases identical to TRBD2. With V trimmed by 6 bases and J by 0 bases, 11 bases remained unmatched. The CDR3 has 17 amino acids. The germline CDR1 and CDR2 sequences are SGHTA and FQGTGA.

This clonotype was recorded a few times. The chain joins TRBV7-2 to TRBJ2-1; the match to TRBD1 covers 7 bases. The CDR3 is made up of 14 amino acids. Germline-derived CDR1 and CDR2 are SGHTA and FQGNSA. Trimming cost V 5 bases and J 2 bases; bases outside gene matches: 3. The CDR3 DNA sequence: TGTGCCAGCAGCCCAGGGACAGCCTACAATGAGCAGTTCTTC. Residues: CASSPGTAYNEQFF.

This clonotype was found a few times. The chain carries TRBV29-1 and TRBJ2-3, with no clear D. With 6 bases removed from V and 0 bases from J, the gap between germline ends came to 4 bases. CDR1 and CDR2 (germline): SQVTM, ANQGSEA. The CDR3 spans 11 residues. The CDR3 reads CSVYSTDTQYF. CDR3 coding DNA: TGCAGCGTATACAGCACAGATACGCAGTATTTT.

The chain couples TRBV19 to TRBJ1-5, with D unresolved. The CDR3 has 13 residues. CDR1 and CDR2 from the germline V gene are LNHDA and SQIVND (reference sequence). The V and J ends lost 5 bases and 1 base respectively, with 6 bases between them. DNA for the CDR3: TGTGCCAGTAGTTCTTTCAGCAATCAGCCCCAGCATTTT. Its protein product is CASSSFSNQPQHF.

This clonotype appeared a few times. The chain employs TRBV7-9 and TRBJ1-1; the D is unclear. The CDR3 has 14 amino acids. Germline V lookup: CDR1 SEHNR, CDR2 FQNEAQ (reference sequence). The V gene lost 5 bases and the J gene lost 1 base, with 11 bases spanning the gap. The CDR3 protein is CASSRPTGNTEAFF. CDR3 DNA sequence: TGTGCCAGCAGCCGCCCTACCGGGAACACTGAAGCTTTCTTT.